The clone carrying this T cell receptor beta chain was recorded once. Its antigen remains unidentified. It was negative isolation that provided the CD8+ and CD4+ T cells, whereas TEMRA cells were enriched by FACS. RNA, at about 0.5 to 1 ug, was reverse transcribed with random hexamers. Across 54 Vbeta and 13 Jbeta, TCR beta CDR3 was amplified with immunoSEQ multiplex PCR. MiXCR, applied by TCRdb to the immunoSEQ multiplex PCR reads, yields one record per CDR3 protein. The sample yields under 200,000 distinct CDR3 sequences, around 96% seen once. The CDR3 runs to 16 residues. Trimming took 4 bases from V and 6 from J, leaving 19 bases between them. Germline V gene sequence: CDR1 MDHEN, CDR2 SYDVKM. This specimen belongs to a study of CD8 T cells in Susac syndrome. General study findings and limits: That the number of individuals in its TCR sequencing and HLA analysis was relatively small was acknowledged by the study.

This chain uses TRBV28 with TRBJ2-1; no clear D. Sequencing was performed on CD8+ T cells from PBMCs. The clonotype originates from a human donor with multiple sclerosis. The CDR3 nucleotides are TGTGCCAGCAGTTCCCTCCCATGGGATTCTAGCAATGAGCAGTTCTTC. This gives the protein CASSSLPWDSSNEQFF.